This passage covers 20 T cell receptor beta chains from one sample sequenced in a study of blood T cells in healthy people across ages. A second PCR, run for roughly 6 to 11 cycles, used a sample-barcoded 5' primer plus a J-beta primer mix. One entry per CDR3 protein results from TCRdb running MiXCR on the 5' RACE reads. The sample holds some 1.5 million distinct CDR3 sequences, approximately 39% seen once. Sequenced input: blood. The receptors originated from a woman aged 18-35 years in good health.

This clonotype was counted between two and nine times. The gene calls are TRBV6-2 or TRBV6-3 and TRBJ2-3; D remains ambiguous. V lost 7 bases and J lost 4, with 12 bases in between. The CDR3 totals 13 residues. Germline CDR1 reads MNHEY; CDR2 reads SVGEGT. Here the CDR3 DNA reads TGTGCCAGCACCTTCTCAGGTCCAGATACGCAGTATTTT. It specifies CASTFSGPDTQYF.

This clonotype has more than one count but fewer than ten. V is TRBV27 and J is TRBJ2-7; TRBD2 aligns across 8 bases. CDR1 is MNHEY and CDR2 is SMNVEV in the germline V gene (reference sequence). The CDR3 is made up of 14 amino acids. The V segment lost 3 bases and the J segment 2 bases; nucleotides outside the gene matches: 3. CDR3 sequence reads: CASSFSGSTYEQYF. Here the CDR3 DNA reads TGTGCCAGCAGTTTCAGCGGGAGCACCTACGAGCAGTACTTC.

V usage is TRBV27 and J usage is TRBJ2-1; 7 bases agree with TRBD1. The end of the DNA is better explained by TRBJ2-7, so the J call may be wrong. CDR3 size: 15 residues. Germline CDR1 is MNHEY and CDR2 is SMNVEV (reference sequence). The CDR3 reads CASSSPGQYYNEQYF. Written as DNA, the CDR3 is TGTGCCAGCAGTTCCCCGGGACAGTACTACAATGAGCAGTACTTC.

This sequence joins TRBV4-3 and TRBJ2-7; D is perhaps TRBD2 (5 bases). Trimming stripped 1 base from V and 2 bases from J, with 12 bases between. The CDR3 has 15 residues. Germline CDR1 LGHNA, CDR2 YSLEER. CDR3 protein: CASSQGMSGTYEQYF. The CDR3 DNA reads TGCGCCAGCAGCCAAGGGATGTCGGGGACCTACGAGCAGTACTTC.

The chain recombines TRBV20-1 with TRBJ2-5; 9 bases align to TRBD2. This CDR3 comprises 15 residues. V was clipped by 3 bases and J by 7 bases; unmatched bases: 12. Looked up from germline, CDR1 is DFQATT and CDR2 is SNEGSKA (reference sequence). CDR3 residues: CSASPTLAGLGTQYF. CDR3 bases: TGCAGTGCTAGCCCGACTCTAGCGGGACTGGGGACCCAGTACTTC.

The CDR3: CSVPPIAGGEDTQYF. DNA of the CDR3: TGCAGCGTTCCCCCTATAGCGGGAGGCGAAGATACGCAGTATTTT. The chain carries TRBV29-1 and TRBJ2-3; 10 bases line up with TRBD2. The trim removed 5 bases at V and 5 bases at J, leaving 10 bases unmatched. The CDR3 consists of 15 residues. Germline-derived CDR1 and CDR2 are SQVTM and ANQGSEA.

Here the CDR3 reads CASSGWLTGELFF. DNA for the CDR3: TGTGCCAGCAGTGGGTGGTTAACCGGGGAGCTGTTTTTT. The chain uses TRBV6-5 and TRBJ2-2; D uncertain. The CDR3 totals 13 residues. Per germline, CDR1 MNHEY and CDR2 SVGAGI. Deletions cut 5 bases from V and 5 bases from J, with 9 bases between.

The CDR3 coding sequence is TGCGCCAGCAGCCAAGTCTCTAGCGGGAGGGACGAGCAGTACTTC. Protein product: CASSQVSSGRDEQYF. The rearrangement joins TRBV4-3 to TRBJ2-7; TRBD2 aligns across 12 bases. V shed 1 base and J 5 bases; nucleotides not matched to a gene: 3. CDR3 size: 15 residues. Germline V gene sequence: CDR1 LGHNA, CDR2 YSLEER.

The chain links TRBV20-1 to TRBJ2-6; maybe TRBD1 (5 bases). The CDR3 runs to 14 residues. The germline V and J ends were trimmed by 6 bases and 2 bases, with 11 bases remaining between them. CDR1 DFQATT and CDR2 SNEGSKA come from the germline V gene (reference sequence). CDR3 loop: CSARSGTGANVLTF. Here the CDR3 DNA reads TGCAGTGCCAGGTCAGGGACTGGGGCCAACGTCCTGACTTTC.

The rearrangement uses TRBV20-1 and TRBJ2-7; no clear D gene. Trimming stripped 6 bases from V and 1 base from J, with 10 bases between. This CDR3 is 12 amino acids long. Germline values: CDR1 DFQATT, CDR2 SNEGSKA (reference sequence). The CDR3 protein is CSALRGSYEQYF. The CDR3 DNA reads TGCAGTGCCCTGAGAGGTTCCTACGAGCAGTACTTC.

The chain joins TRBV7-2 to TRBJ2-7; D is perhaps TRBD1 (6 bases). This CDR3 is 16 amino acids long. Germline CDR1 SGHTA, CDR2 FQGNSA. The V end lost 1 base, the J end lost 1 base, and 14 bases lay between the germline ends. CDR3 bases: TGTGCCAGCAGCTTAGAGCCTCAGGGGTCTTCCTACGAGCAGTACTTC. It specifies CASSLEPQGSSYEQYF. Drawing the rest from reference TRBV7-2 and TRBJ2-7, the complete variable domain is GAGVSQSPSNKVTEKGKDVELRCDPISGHTALYWYRQSLGQGLEFLIYFQGNSAPDKSGLPSDRFSAERTGGSVSTLTIQRTQQEDSAVYLCASSLEPQGSSYEQYFGPGTRLTVT.

This chain connects TRBV18 to TRBJ2-4, with a weak D call TRBD2 (7 bases). Trimming removed 5 bases from V and 0 bases from J, with 20 bases in between. The CDR3 covers 18 residues. Germline V gives CDR1 KGHSH, CDR2 LQKENI. The CDR3 DNA reads TGTGCCAGCTCAGCTCTCCCGGGGGGCGAAGTAGCCAAAAACATTCAGTACTTC. This codes for CASSALPGGEVAKNIQYF.

This sequence joins TRBV4-2 and TRBJ1-2; D gene ambiguous. The germline V gene has CDR1 LGHNA and CDR2 YNFKEQ. Trimming removed 3 bases at V and 3 bases at J, with 14 bases between. This CDR3 region has 15 residues. CDR3 bases: TGTGCCAGCAGCCATACGATGGGTTTTGACTATGGCTACACCTTC. This encodes CASSHTMGFDYGYTF.

The J gene is TRBJ1-1, the V gene TRBV30; the D gene is possibly TRBD1 (5 bases). The germline CDR1 and CDR2 sequences are GTSNPN and SVGIG (reference sequence). The CDR3 contains 14 residues. Trimming pared 1 base from V and 0 bases from J, leaving 9 bases between. CDR3 protein: CAWSGGGMNTEAFF. Written as DNA, the CDR3 is TGTGCCTGGAGTGGTGGGGGGATGAACACTGAAGCTTTCTTT.

V and J are TRBV20-1 and TRBJ2-1; D gene uncertain. The CDR3 extends over 16 amino acids. The V and J ends lost 0 bases and 0 bases respectively, with 12 bases between them. CDR1 is DFQATT and CDR2 is SNEGSKA in the germline V gene (reference sequence). The CDR3 reads CSARDLGSVSYNEQFF. For the CDR3, the DNA is TGCAGTGCTAGAGATTTAGGGTCGGTCTCCTACAATGAGCAGTTCTTC.

The V and J genes are TRBV4-1 and TRBJ1-5, with 8 bases lining up with TRBD1. V shed 2 bases, J shed 1 base, and the junction held 7 bases outside the gene matches. Per germline, CDR1 MGHRA and CDR2 YSYEKL. The CDR3 sequence is 17 residues long. CDR3 sequence reads: CASSQPTGESSNQPQHF. In DNA, the CDR3 is TGCGCCAGCAGCCAACCGACAGGGGAATCGAGCAATCAGCCCCAGCATTTT.

In this sample, this clonotype turned up a few times. The V gene is TRBV24-1, the J gene TRBJ2-3, with D possibly being TRBD2 (6 bases). The CDR3 totals 14 residues. The germline gives CDR1 KGHDR, CDR2 SFDVKD. V gave up 5 bases and J gave up 5 bases, with 13 bases separating them. The CDR3 sequence is CATSASDYKDTQYF. The CDR3 DNA follows: TGTGCCACCAGTGCCTCGGACTATAAAGATACGCAGTATTTT.

The chain links TRBV6-5 to TRBJ2-3; 7 nucleotides line up with TRBD2. Germline V gene lookup returns CDR1 MNHEY and CDR2 SVGAGI. The CDR3 runs 14 residues. The junction had 12 bases not matched to a gene; V was cut back by 4 bases and J by 11 bases. CDR3 sequence reads: CASSSSSGGFGQYF. Here the CDR3 DNA reads TGTGCCAGCAGTTCGTCTAGCGGCGGGTTTGGGCAGTATTTT.

V gene TRBV9 combines with J gene TRBJ1-2; possibly TRBD1 for D (5 bases). Germline V gene data show CDR1 as SGDLS and CDR2 as YYNGEE. V gave up 0 bases and J gave up 1 base, with 16 bases separating them. The CDR3 totals 17 residues. CDR3 amino acids: CASSVERGEVSNYGYTF. The CDR3 bases are TGTGCCAGCAGCGTAGAACGGGGCGAGGTCAGTAACTATGGCTACACCTTC.

Notes on this clonotype: Relative to the germline gene, one junction end is altered; a read error may explain this. The chain links TRBV12-3 or TRBV12-4 to TRBJ2-4; TRBD2 is a possible D gene (7 bases). The end of the DNA aligns better with TRBJ2-7, so the J call may be wrong. This CDR3 spans 14 amino acids. CDR3 region: CAGSLGGAPYEQYF. The CDR3 coding sequence is TGTGCCGGCAGTTTGGGGGGGGCCCCCTACGAGCAGTACTTC.